The source of this T cell receptor (beta chain) is a study of blood T cell repertoires in COVID-19. For the study at large: From the United States, Italy and Spain came samples of acute and convalescent COVID-19. Nucleic acid was either cDNA or gDNA, and it came from T cells, B-cell-depleted T cells, or PBMCs.

CDR1 and CDR2 from the germline V gene are PRHDT and FYEKMQ (reference sequence). The CDR3 covers 18 residues. The junction had 14 bases not matched to a gene; V was cut back by 4 bases and J by 4 bases. How the authors handled the data: The authors estimated nucleated cell counts from reference gene primer amplification. The assay was immunoSEQ multiplex PCR, and TCRdb's table has in-frame clones only and misses some. The V and J calls and the clone size are those of that table, but D and trimming were determined from the DNA. The repertoire includes 200,000 to 250,000 clones, 80% to 90% of them detected once, and 3.8% sits in the top ten.

Specimen: PBMCs or T cells enriched from blood (not recorded which). The chain recombines TRBV13 with TRBJ2-3; TRBD2 agrees at 10 bases. The clonotype comes from a woman aged 40 to 55 with acute COVID-19. The CDR3 sequence is CASSSWGRAGGGADTQYF. The CDR3 DNA follows: TGTGCCAGCAGCTCGTGGGGCCGAGCGGGAGGGGGGGCAGATACGCAGTATTTT.